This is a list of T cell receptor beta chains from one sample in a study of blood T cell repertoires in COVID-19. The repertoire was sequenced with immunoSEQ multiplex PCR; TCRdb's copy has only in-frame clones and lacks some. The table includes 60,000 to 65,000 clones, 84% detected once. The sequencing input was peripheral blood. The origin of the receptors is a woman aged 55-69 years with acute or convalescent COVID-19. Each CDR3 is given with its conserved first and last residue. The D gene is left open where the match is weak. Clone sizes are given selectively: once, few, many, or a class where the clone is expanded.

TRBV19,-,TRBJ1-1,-,CASSSRQDTEAFF,TGTGCCAGTAGTTCGCGCCAGGACACTGAAGCTTTCTTT
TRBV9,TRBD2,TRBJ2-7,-,CASSVSGHGRSEQYF,TGTGCCAGCAGCGTATCAGGACACGGGAGGTCGGAGCAGTACTTC
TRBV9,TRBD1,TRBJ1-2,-,CASSAGQGNYGYTF,TGTGCCAGCAGCGCCGGACAGGGCAACTATGGCTACACCTTC
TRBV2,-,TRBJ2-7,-,CAGGLLAYEQYF,TGTGCCGGTGGACTACTAGCCTACGAGCAGTACTTC
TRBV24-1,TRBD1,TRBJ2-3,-,CATSDFGQGAMDTQYF,TGTGCCACCAGTGATTTTGGTCAGGGGGCGATGGATACGCAGTATTTT
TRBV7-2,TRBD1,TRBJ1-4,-,CASSLVRIGQVTNEKLFF,TGTGCCAGCAGCTTAGTCAGAATAGGACAGGTTACTAATGAAAAACTGTTTTTT
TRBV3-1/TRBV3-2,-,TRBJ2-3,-,CASSSWGVPSGGDTQYF,TGTGCCAGCAGCTCCTGGGGGGTTCCCTCCGGAGGAGATACGCAGTATTTT
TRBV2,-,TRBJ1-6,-,CASSEGRKNSPLHF,TGTGCCAGCAGTGAAGGCAGGAAAAATTCACCCCTCCACTTT
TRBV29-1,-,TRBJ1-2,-,CSVEAQGNYGYTF,TGCAGCGTTGAGGCCCAGGGCAACTATGGCTACACCTTC
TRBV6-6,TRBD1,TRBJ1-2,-,CASSLWDRGPAGYGYTF,TGTGCCAGCAGTCTGTGGGACAGGGGTCCCGCGGGGTATGGCTACACCTTC
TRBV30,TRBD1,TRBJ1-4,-,CAWGQGVIEKLFF,TGTGCCTGGGGACAGGGGGTAATTGAAAAACTGTTTTTT
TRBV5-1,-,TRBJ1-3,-,CASSLAFEADYSGNTIYF,TGCGCCAGCAGCTTGGCCTTTGAGGCAGATTACTCTGGAAACACCATATATTTT
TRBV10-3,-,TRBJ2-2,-,CAIKSAEPNTGELFF,TGTGCCATCAAATCTGCCGAGCCGAACACCGGGGAGCTGTTTTTT
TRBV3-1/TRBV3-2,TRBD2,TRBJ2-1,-,CASSFSGGQDEQFF,TGTGCCAGCAGCTTTAGCGGGGGTCAAGATGAGCAGTTCTTC
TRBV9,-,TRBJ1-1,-,CASSVGRLETEAFF,TGTGCCAGCAGCGTAGGTCGTTTAGAGACTGAAGCTTTCTTT
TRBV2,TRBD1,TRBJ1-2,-,CASQSRGRNGYTF,TGTGCCAGCCAGTCCAGGGGGCGGAATGGCTACACCTTC
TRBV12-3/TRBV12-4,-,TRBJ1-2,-,CASSSDGSYGYTF,TGTGCCAGCAGTTCAGACGGGAGCTATGGCTACACCTTC
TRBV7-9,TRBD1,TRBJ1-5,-,CASSQGGTADQPQHF,TGTGCCAGCAGCCAAGGCGGGACAGCCGATCAGCCCCAGCATTTT
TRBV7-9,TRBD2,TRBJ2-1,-,CASSLGLAGWNEQFF,TGTGCCAGCAGCTTGGGACTAGCGGGGTGGAATGAGCAGTTCTTC
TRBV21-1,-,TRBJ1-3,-,CASLRQNSGNTIYF,TGTGCCAGCCTGAGACAGAACTCTGGAAACACCATATATTTT
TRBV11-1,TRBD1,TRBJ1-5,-,CASSHGTGTNQPQHF,TGTGCCAGCAGTCACGGGACAGGAACAAATCAGCCCCAGCATTTT
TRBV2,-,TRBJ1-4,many,CASKAGMVEKLFF,TGTGCCAGCAAGGCAGGGATGGTTGAAAAACTGTTTTTT
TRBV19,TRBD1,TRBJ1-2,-,CASRMGQGNYGYTF,TGTGCCAGTAGGATGGGACAGGGGAACTATGGCTACACCTTC
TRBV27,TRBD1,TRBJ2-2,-,CASSWDRVGTGELFF,TGTGCCAGCAGCTGGGACAGGGTGGGCACCGGGGAGCTGTTTTTT
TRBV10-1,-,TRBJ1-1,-,CASSGGDREAFF,TGCGCCAGCAGTGGAGGAGACAGGGAAGCTTTCTTT
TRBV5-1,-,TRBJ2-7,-,CASTKLQPPDFSYEQYF,TGCGCCAGCACCAAATTACAACCCCCGGACTTTTCGTACGAGCAGTACTTC
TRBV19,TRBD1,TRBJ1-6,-,CASSRTGIRDNSPLHF,TGTGCCAGTAGTAGGACAGGAATAAGGGATAATTCACCCCTCCACTTT
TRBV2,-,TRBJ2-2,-,CASSEVLGRAGELFF,TGTGCCAGCAGTGAAGTCTTGGGCAGGGCCGGGGAGCTGTTTTTT
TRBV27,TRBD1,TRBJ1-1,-,CASSLSQDRGTNTEAFF,TGTGCCAGCAGTTTATCCCAGGACAGGGGGACGAACACTGAAGCTTTCTTT
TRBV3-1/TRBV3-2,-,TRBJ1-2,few,CASSQEEEAAFYGYTF,TGTGCCAGCAGCCAAGAAGAGGAAGCAGCCTTCTATGGCTACACCTTC
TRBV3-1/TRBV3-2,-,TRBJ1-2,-,CASTLTGTNYGYTF,TGTGCCAGCACCTTGACAGGAACAAACTATGGCTACACCTTC
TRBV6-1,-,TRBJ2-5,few,CASSEREEETQYF,TGTGCCAGCAGTGAGCGGGAAGAAGAGACCCAGTACTTC
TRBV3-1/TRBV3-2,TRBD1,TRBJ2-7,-,CASSQEDRGRGDEQYF,TGTGCCAGCAGCCAAGAGGACAGGGGGCGCGGGGACGAGCAGTACTTC
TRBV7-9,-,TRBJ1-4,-,CASSFKGASEKLFF,TGTGCCAGCAGCTTTAAAGGGGCGAGTGAAAAACTGTTTTTT
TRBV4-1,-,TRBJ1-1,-,CASSQLQEMNTEAFF,TGCGCCAGCAGCCAATTACAGGAGATGAACACTGAAGCTTTCTTT
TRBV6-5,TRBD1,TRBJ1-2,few,CASSLGQVLLYGYTF,TGTGCCAGCAGCCTAGGACAGGTCCTTCTCTATGGCTACACCTTC
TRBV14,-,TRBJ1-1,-,CASSQHTGTRGTEAFF,TGTGCCAGCAGCCAACATACGGGCACAAGGGGAACTGAAGCTTTCTTT
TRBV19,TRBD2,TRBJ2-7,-,CASSTRLAGNSYEQYF,TGTGCCAGTAGTACAAGACTAGCGGGGAACTCCTACGAGCAGTACTTC
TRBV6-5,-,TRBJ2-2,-,CASKSSNTGELFF,TGTGCCAGCAAGAGCTCGAACACCGGGGAGCTGTTTTTT
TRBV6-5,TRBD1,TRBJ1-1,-,CASSYSQGAGFEAFF,TGTGCCAGCAGTTACTCACAGGGGGCCGGCTTTGAAGCTTTCTTT
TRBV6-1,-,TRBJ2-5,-,CASSEQLETQYF,TGTGCCAGCAGTGAACAGTTAGAGACCCAGTACTTC
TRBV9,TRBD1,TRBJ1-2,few,CASSLPEDRASYGYTF,TGTGCCAGCAGTCTACCCGAGGACAGGGCGAGCTATGGCTACACCTTC
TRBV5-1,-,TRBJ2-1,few,CATGDNYNEQFF,TGCGCCACCGGGGACAATTACAATGAGCAGTTCTTC
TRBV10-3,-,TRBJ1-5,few,CAISEVEEYQPQHF,TGTGCCATCAGTGAAGTGGAGGAGTATCAGCCCCAGCATTTT
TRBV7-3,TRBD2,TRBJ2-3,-,CASSLMGTSGGPSTDTQYF,TGTGCCAGCAGCTTAATGGGGACTAGCGGGGGGCCTAGCACAGATACGCAGTATTTT
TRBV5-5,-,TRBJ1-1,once,CASRSGGEAFF,TGTGCCAGCAGGTCGGGAGGAGAAGCTTTCTTT
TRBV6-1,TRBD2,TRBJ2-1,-,CASSSLGGSNEQFF,TGTGCCAGCAGCTCCCTGGGAGGGAGCAATGAGCAGTTCTTC
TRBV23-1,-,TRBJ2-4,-,CASTLSGHSNEPELAKNIQYF,TGCGCCAGCACCCTTTCAGGACACTCGAACGAACCTGAACTAGCCAAAAACATTCAGTACTTC
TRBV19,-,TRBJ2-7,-,CASSTGLISYEQYF,TGTGCCAGTAGTACCGGACTCATCTCCTACGAGCAGTACTTC
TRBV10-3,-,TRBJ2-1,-,CAISGGIAETRFGEQFF,TGTGCCATCAGTGGAGGTATTGCCGAGACTAGGTTCGGTGAGCAGTTCTTC
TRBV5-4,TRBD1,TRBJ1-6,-,CASSLGGQYGSPLHF,TGTGCCAGCAGCTTGGGGGGACAGTACGGTTCACCCCTCCACTTT